This T cell receptor beta chain comes out of a study of T cells in Graves' hyperthyroidism and ophthalmopathy. Findings and limits, study-wide: Stable hyperthyroidism and ophthalmopathy were separated using 13 V-J signatures.

Uncontrolled infection, other autoimmune disease, pregnancy or lactation led to exclusion. Every diagnosis used clinical symptoms, serum thyroxine and TRAb, thyroid ultrasound and orbital computed tomography. Germline CDR1 SGHDN, CDR2 FVKESK. CDR3 size: 14 residues. V shed 6 bases and J 2 bases; nucleotides not matched to a gene: 7. The CDR3 regions of TCR beta were amplified from RNA transcripts. With the HTBI primer set, the TCR CDR3 went through a first round of RT-PCR. MiXCR, applied by TCRdb to the multiplex PCR reads, yields one record per CDR3 protein. Here the sample spans hundreds of thousands of distinct CDR3 sequences, roughly 15% being singletons. This clonotype was observed many times. Its antigen is still unknown.

The specimen sequenced was blood. This clonotype was sampled from a young woman with Graves' hyperthyroidism. The chain has TRBV14 and TRBJ2-7; 7 bases map to TRBD1. The CDR3 DNA reads TGTGCCAGCAGTTTACTCAGGGGGACCTACGAGCAGTACTTC. It translates to CASSLLRGTYEQYF.